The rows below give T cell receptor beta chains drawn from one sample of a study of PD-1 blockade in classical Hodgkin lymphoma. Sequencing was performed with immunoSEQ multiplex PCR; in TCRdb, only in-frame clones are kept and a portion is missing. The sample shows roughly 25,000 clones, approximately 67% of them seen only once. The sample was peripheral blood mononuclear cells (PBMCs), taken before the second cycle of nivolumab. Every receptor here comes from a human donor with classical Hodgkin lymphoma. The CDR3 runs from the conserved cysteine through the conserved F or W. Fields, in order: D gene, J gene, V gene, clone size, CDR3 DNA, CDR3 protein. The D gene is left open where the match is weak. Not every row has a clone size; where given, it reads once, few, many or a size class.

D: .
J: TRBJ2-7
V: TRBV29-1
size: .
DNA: TGCAGCGCCCCCGGGCCCTACGAGCAGTACTTC
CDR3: CSAPGPYEQYF

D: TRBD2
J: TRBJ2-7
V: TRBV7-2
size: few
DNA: TGTGCCAGCAGCTTAGCGCTAGGACTAGGGGTCGAGCAGTACTTC
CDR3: CASSLALGLGVEQYF

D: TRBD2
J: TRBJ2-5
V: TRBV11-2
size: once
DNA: TGTGCCAGCAGCCCGGGACTAGTGGAGACCCAGTACTTC
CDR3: CASSPGLVETQYF

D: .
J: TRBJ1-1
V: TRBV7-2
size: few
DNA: TGTGCCAGCAACAACCAGGGGAGGACTGAAGCTTTCTTT
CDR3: CASNNQGRTEAFF

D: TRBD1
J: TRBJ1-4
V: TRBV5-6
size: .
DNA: TGTGCCAGCAGCTTACCCGGGACAGGGGGTGAAAAACTGTTTTTT
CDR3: CASSLPGTGGEKLFF

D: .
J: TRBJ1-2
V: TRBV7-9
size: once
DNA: TGTGCCAGCAGCTTAGAACAGGTCCTTCTCCCCTATGGCTACACCTTC
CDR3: CASSLEQVLLPYGYTF

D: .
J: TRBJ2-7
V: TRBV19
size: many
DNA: TGTGCCACTTCCGGCGGGGGCGGCGATTACTACGAGCAGTACTTC
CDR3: CATSGGGGDYYEQYF

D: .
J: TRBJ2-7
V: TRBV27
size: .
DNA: TGTGCCAGCAGTTTATCGGATTCAGGGAGAGGGTCTAGAGGCCTGTCCTACGAGCAGTACTTC
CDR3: CASSLSDSGRGSRGLSYEQYF

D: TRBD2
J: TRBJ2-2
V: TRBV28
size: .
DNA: TGTGCCACTTTGCGGGGGTTGGGCGGGGAGCTGTTTTTT
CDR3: CATLRGLGGELFF

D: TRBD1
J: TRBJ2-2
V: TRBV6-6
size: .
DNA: TGTGCCAGCAGGAGGGGACAGGGGAAGATCGGGGAGCTGTTTTTT
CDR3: CASRRGQGKIGELFF

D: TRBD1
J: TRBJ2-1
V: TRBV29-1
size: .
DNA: TGCAGCGTTGAAGACTCAGATCGACAGGGTCCCCTCAATGAGCAGTTCTTC
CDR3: CSVEDSDRQGPLNEQFF

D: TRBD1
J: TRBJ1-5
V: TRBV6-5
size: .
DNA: TGTGCCAGCAGTAAGCGGACAGGGACCCAACAGCCCCAGCATTTT
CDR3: CASSKRTGTQQPQHF

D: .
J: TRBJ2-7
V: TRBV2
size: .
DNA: TGTGCCAGCAGTGTAGTGGGGGTGGGCTACGAGCAGTACTTC
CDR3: CASSVVGVGYEQYF

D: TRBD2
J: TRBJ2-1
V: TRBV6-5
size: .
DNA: TGTGCCAGCACGGGAAGCGGGGGGGCCGGGTATGAGCAGTTCTTC
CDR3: CASTGSGGAGYEQFF

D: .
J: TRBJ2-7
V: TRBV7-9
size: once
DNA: TGTGCCAGCAGCTTAGTGCCCTCCTCCTACGAGCAGTACTTC
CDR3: CASSLVPSSYEQYF

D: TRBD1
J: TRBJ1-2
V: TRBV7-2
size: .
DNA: TGTGCCAGCAGCTCGGGTGGGACAGGGGGCGACTATGGCTACACCTTC
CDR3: CASSSGGTGGDYGYTF

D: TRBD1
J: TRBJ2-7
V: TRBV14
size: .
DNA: TGTGCCAGCAGCCAAGGGACAGGGCGCGCCTACGAGCAGTACTTC
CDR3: CASSQGTGRAYEQYF

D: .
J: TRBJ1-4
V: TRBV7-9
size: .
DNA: TGTGCCAGCAGCCCTAACGAAGGAGAAAAACTGTTTTTT
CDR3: CASSPNEGEKLFF

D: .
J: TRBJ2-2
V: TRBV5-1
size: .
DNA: TGCGCCAGCACCCCCAGGTGGGAAGGGAATACCGGGGAGCTGTTTTTT
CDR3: CASTPRWEGNTGELFF

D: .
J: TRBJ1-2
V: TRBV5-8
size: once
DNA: TGTGCCAGCAGCTTGGATGCGCGTCAACACAATGGCTACACCTTC
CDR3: CASSLDARQHNGYTF

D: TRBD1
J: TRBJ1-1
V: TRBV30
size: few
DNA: TGTGCCTGGACAGGGGGAATGACTGAAGCTTTCTTT
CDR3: CAWTGGMTEAFF

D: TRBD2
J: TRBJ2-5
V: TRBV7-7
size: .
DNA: TGTGCCAGCAGCTTAGTCGGGAGGGCCGAGGAGACCCAGTACTTC
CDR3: CASSLVGRAEETQYF

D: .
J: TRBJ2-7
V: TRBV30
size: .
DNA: TGTGCCTGGAGCGGAAGGGAGCAGTACTTC
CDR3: CAWSGREQYF

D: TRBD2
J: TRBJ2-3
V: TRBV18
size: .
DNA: TGTGCCAGCTCACCACTGGGACTAGCGGGAGGCACAGATACGCAGTATTTT
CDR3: CASSPLGLAGGTDTQYF

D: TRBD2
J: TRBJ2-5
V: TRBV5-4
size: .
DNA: TGTGCCAGCAGCTTAAGCGGGGTCCAAGAGACCCAGTACTTC
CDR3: CASSLSGVQETQYF

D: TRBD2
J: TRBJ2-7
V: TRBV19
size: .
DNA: TGTGCCAGTAGTTTGACTAGCAGCTCCTCCTACGAGCAGTACTTC
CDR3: CASSLTSSSSYEQYF

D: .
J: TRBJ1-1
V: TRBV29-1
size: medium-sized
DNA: TGCAGCGTTGAAGCTGGCTTAACGAGAGTGGCTTTCTTT
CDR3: CSVEAGLTRVAFF

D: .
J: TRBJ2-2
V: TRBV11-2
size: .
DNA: TGTGCCAGCAGCTTAAAGGGAGCCGGGGAGCTGTTTTTT
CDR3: CASSLKGAGELFF

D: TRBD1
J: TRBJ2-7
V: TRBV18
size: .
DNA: TGTGCCAGCTCACCAGACAGGGGAGCCTACTTCTACGAGCAGTACTTC
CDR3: CASSPDRGAYFYEQYF

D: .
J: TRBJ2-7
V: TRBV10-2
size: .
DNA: TGCGCCAGCAGTGACAGGGGATACGAGCAGTACTTC
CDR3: CASSDRGYEQYF

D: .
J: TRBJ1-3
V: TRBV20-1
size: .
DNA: TGCAGTGCTAGGCAGAGAAACACCATATATTTT
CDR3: CSARQRNTIYF

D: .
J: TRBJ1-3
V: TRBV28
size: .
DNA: TGTGCCAGCAGTTTACTGTTGGCTTCCGGAAACACCATATATTTT
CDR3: CASSLLLASGNTIYF

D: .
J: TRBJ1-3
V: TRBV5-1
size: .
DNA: TGCGCCAGCAGCCGCTCTGGAAACACCATATATTTT
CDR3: CASSRSGNTIYF